This T cell receptor (beta chain) was captured by sequencing in a study of cytotoxic CD8 clonotypes in ibrutinib-treated CLL. Across the whole study: Mean productive templates were roughly 280,000; mean productive rearrangements were 94,082.

With 4 bases removed from V and 7 bases from J, the gap between germline ends came to 17 bases. The CDR3 is 15 amino acids. Germline V gene data show CDR1 as SGHRS and CDR2 as YFSETQ. Some clones are missing from TCRdb's copy, which holds only in-frame ones; the method was immunoSEQ multiplex PCR. The sample holds 150,000 or so clones; 65% to 85% are singletons and the top ten take 6% to 9.5%. The chain couples TRBV5-1 to TRBJ1-4; D perhaps matches TRBD1 (5 bases). This receptor was identified in a human donor with chronic lymphocytic leukemia. The sequencing used PBMCs, collected after 36 months of ibrutinib treatment. The CDR3 region is CASSDQGGGFEKLFF. The CDR3 DNA sequence: TGCGCCAGCAGCGACCAGGGTGGAGGTTTTGAAAAACTGTTTTTT.